Sequencing of this TCR beta chain was carried out in a study of radiation and T cells in renal cell carcinoma. This CDR3 is 14 amino acids long. From germline, CDR1 is SGHRS and CDR2 YFSETQ. Trimming took 0 bases from V and 4 from J, leaving 11 bases between them. Time point described: blood 4 weeks post-SBRT, at nephrectomy. Treatment here: 15 Gy SBRT to primary tumor, nephrectomy 4 weeks later. Sequencing was performed with immunoSEQ multiplex PCR; in TCRdb, only in-frame clones are kept and a portion is missing. Of about 78,000 clones listed, 80% to 90% were seen once; the top ten hold about 5.8%. This receptor was taken from a woman aged 70-85 years with renal cell carcinoma. The input for sequencing was blood, taken from a patient whose treatment included radiotherapy and nephrectomy. The rearrangement uses TRBV5-1 and TRBJ2-7; D might be TRBD1 (6 bases). CDR3 loop: CASSLGTAGYEQYF. The CDR3 DNA follows: TGCGCCAGCAGCTTGGGGACAGCCGGGTACGAGCAGTACTTC. Drawing the rest from reference TRBV5-1 and TRBJ2-7, the complete variable domain is KAGVTQTPRYLIKTRGQQVTLSCSPISGHRSVSWYQQTPGQGLQFLFEYFSETQRNKGNFPGRFSGRQFSNSRSEMNVSTLELGDSALYLCASSLGTAGYEQYFGPGTRLTVT.